One and the same sample provided the 4 T cell receptor beta chains below, sequenced in a study of blood T cell repertoires in COVID-19. Generated by immunoSEQ multiplex PCR, the TCRdb table keeps only in-frame clones and is missing some. The table includes around 310,000 clones, roughly 91% detected once. Sequenced input: PBMCs or T cells enriched from blood (not recorded which). The receptors derive from a woman in her twenties or thirties who had recovered from COVID-19.

The chain employs TRBV28 and TRBJ2-5; the D is unclear. The V end was cut by 5 bases, the J end by 5 bases, with 12 bases between. The CDR3 covers 13 residues. CDR1 and CDR2 from the germline V gene are MDHEN and SYDVKM. Here the CDR3 reads CASSLRMRETQYF. The CDR3 DNA reads as TGTGCCAGCAGTCTTCGGATGAGGGAGACCCAGTACTTC.

There are a few counts of this clone. The genes are TRBV6-5 and TRBJ2-2; weak D call: TRBD1 (6 bases). Germline assignment: CDR1 MNHEY and CDR2 SVGAGI. CDR3 length equals 16 residues. Trimming took 2 bases from V and 5 from J, leaving 15 bases between them. This CDR3 is CASSYQGPSGTGELFF. CDR3 coding DNA: TGTGCCAGCAGTTACCAGGGGCCCTCGGGTACCGGGGAGCTGTTTTTT.

Only a few counts were recorded for this clone. The genes are TRBV7-9 and TRBJ1-6; a weak D match, TRBD1 (5 bases). Germline CDR1 SEHNR, CDR2 FQNEAQ (reference sequence). The CDR3 totals 15 residues. The V end lost 5 bases, the J end lost 10 bases, and 18 bases lay between the germline ends. The chain's CDR3 is CASSQLTGQASPLHF. CDR3 in DNA: TGTGCCAGCAGCCAACTAACAGGCCAGGCATCACCCCTCCACTTT. Together with reference TRBV7-9 and TRBJ1-6, the CDR3 gives the full variable domain: DTGVSQNPRHKITKRGQNVTFRCDPISEHNRLYWYRQTLGQGPEFLTYFQNEAQLEKSRLLSDRFSAERPKGSFSTLEIQRTEQGDSAMYLCASSQLTGQASPLHFGNGTRLTVT.

The chain recombines TRBV7-9 with TRBJ2-2; D ambiguous. Germline V gene data show CDR1 as SEHNR and CDR2 as FQNEAQ (reference sequence). The CDR3 is 13 residues long. V was shortened by 2 bases and J by 4 bases, with 5 bases between the two germline ends. CDR3 coding DNA: TGTGCCAGCAGCTTAAGCCCCACCGGGGAGCTGTTTTTT. It translates to CASSLSPTGELFF.